One T cell receptor (beta chain) is described in this entry. Its antigen is unidentified. The CDR3 is made up of 13 amino acids. Germline loops: CDR1 SGHRS, CDR2 YFSETQ. The data were obtained in a study of shared clonotypes between healthy human individuals. Study in general: Used for every donor were three CD4 naive, three CD4 memory, two CD8 naive and one CD8 memory plate. Study-wide points: Represented genetic and exposure-history diversity was restricted by having few donors.

Positively selected for CCR7, the CD45RO-negative cells used as naive CD8 cells excluded terminally differentiated effector memory CD45RA+ cells. TCRdb's table, derived via immunoSEQ multiplex PCR, lists solely in-frame clones and lacks some. The sample holds more than 2 million clones; around 93% are singletons and the top ten take over 1.5%. The gene calls are TRBV5-1 and TRBJ2-5; D call uncertain. The DNA end lines up better with TRBJ2-7; the J call may be wrong. This clonotype was sampled from a man aged 18 to 29 in good health. Some clones in this sample may be carry-over from other donors' samples. Sequenced input: naive CD8+ T cells from PBMCs. This chain's CDR3 is CASSLESAHEQYF. CDR3 coding DNA: TGCGCCAGCAGCTTGGAATCGGCCCACGAGCAGTACTTC.